A selection of T cell receptor beta chains follows, all from one sample in a study of blood T cells in healthy people across ages. One entry per CDR3 protein, called by TCRdb with MiXCR from the 5' RACE reads. The repertoire holds about 1 million distinct CDR3 sequences, with about 23% as singletons. The sample was also reused in another study, on T cells of mothers and their children.

Sequencing was performed on blood. These receptors all stem from a girl aged 2 to 9 in good health. CDR3s leave out the opening cysteine and the closing phenylalanine or tryptophan. The D gene is left open where the match is weak.

d_call	v_call	j_call	cdr3_aa
TRBD1	TRBV27	TRBJ2-7	ASSFGTEIVEQY
NA	TRBV5-1	NA	ASSEEGEVEQY
NA	TRBV7-8	NA	ASSLLLGTRGATRYEQY
NA	TRBV7-3	TRBJ1-1	ASSLSGTNTEAF
NA	TRBV9	TRBJ2-1	ASGRGTEVNEQF
TRBD2	TRBV28	TRBJ2-4	ASSLTGGPNIQY
NA	TRBV20-1	TRBJ2-3	SASAEDTQY
NA	TRBV28	TRBJ2-1	ASSAPGDLRGNEQF
TRBD1	TRBV13	NA	ASSPTGDRSLDEQF
TRBD2	TRBV20-1	TRBJ2-7	SASNRASGTNEQY
NA	TRBV6-5	TRBJ1-1	ASRGSGARGAF
NA	TRBV9	TRBJ2-5	ASSVAVQPGETQY
NA	TRBV7-9	TRBJ1-6	ASSSWGVSPLH
NA	TRBV20-1	TRBJ2-3	SASVSERREDTQY
TRBD1	TRBV7-9	TRBJ2-7	ASSLGGQVPYGQY
NA	TRBV6-2/TRBV6-3	TRBJ2-4	ASADVAKNIQY
TRBD2	TRBV3-1	TRBJ2-5	ASSQDLTSGRFWQETQY
TRBD1	TRBV5-1	TRBJ1-1	ASTTSGTGPNTEAF
NA	TRBV5-6	TRBJ2-5	ASSLYPSQETQY
TRBD1	TRBV5-1	TRBJ1-1	ASSPPWTGKGNEAF
NA	TRBV29-1	TRBJ2-7	SVGPPASGYEQY
NA	TRBV12-3/TRBV12-4	TRBJ2-3	ASSFFSFQGTDTQY
NA	TRBV20-1	TRBJ1-1	SALQVLMNTEAF
NA	TRBV2	TRBJ2-5	ASSEWAGVETQY
NA	TRBV7-2	TRBJ1-5	ASSPGLRNQPQH
TRBD1	TRBV2	TRBJ2-7	ASSEGTGESEQY
NA	TRBV12-5	TRBJ2-1	ASGLYGGLGNEQF
TRBD1	TRBV12-3/TRBV12-4	TRBJ2-6	ASSLQQGGFGANVLT
NA	TRBV29-1	TRBJ2-2	SVGGIGGYTGELF
NA	TRBV24-1	TRBJ1-1	ATSDTRDLRGRAF
TRBD2	TRBV7-2	TRBJ2-5	ASSLAWGRERQTQY
NA	TRBV20-1	TRBJ1-2	SARDRSYYGYT